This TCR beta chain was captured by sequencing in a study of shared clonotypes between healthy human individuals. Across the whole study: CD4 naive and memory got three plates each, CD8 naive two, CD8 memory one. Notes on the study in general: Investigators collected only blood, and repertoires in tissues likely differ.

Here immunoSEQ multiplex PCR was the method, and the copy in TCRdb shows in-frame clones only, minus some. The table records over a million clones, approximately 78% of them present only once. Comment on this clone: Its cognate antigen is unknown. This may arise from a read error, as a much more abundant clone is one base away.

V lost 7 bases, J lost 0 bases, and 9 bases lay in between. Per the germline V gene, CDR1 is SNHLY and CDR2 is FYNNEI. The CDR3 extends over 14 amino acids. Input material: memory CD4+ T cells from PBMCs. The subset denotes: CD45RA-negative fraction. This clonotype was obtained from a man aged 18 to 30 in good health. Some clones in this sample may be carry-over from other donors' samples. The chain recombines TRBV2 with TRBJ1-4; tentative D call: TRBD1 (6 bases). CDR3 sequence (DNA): TGTGCCAGCAATAGGGGGTCAACTAATGAAAAACTGTTTTTT. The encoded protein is CASNRGSTNEKLFF. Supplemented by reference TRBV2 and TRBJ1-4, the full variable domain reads EPEVTQTPSHQVTQMGQEVILRCVPISNHLYFYWYRQILGQKVEFLVSFYNNEISEKSEIFDDQFSVERPDGSNFTLKIRSTKLEDSAMYFCASNRGSTNEKLFFGSGTQLSVL.